This entry lists 14 T cell receptor beta chains sequenced from one sample in a study of T cells in localized non-small cell lung cancer. Using immunoSEQ multiplex PCR, the repertoire was profiled, and TCRdb retains in-frame clones only, with some absent. This sample has roughly 86,000 clones, with roughly four fifths found just once. The material was peripheral blood, obtained before any cancer treatment. These receptors originate from a man aged 40 to 69 with stage I lung adenocarcinoma.

The V gene is TRBV6-1, the J gene TRBJ2-7, with TRBD2 matching 9 bases. Trimming took 6 bases from V and 3 from J; bases not matched to a gene: 6. The CDR3 has 14 residues. Germline CDR1 MNHNS, CDR2 SASEGT. This CDR3 reads CASSLGLANYEQYF. The CDR3 DNA is TGTGCCAGCAGCTTGGGACTAGCAAACTACGAGCAGTACTTC.

The chain links TRBV7-2 to TRBJ2-7, with 8 bases lining up with TRBD1. V was pared by 5 bases and J by 5 bases, with 8 bases of the junction left unmatched. The CDR3 runs 14 residues. CDR1 is SGHTA, CDR2 FQGNSA, per germline. As DNA, the CDR3 is TGTGCCAGCAGCCCCAGACAGGGGTTACACGAGCAGTACTTC. It specifies CASSPRQGLHEQYF.

The chain joins TRBV6-6 to TRBJ2-1, with 7 bases identical to TRBD2. The CDR3 loop spans 15 amino acids. The V and J ends lost 2 bases and 7 bases, in that order; junction bases with no gene match: 8. CDR1 MNHNY and CDR2 SVGAGI come from the germline V gene (reference sequence). For the CDR3, the DNA is TGTGCCAGCAGTTACAGTGGGTGGGGGGGGAATGAGCAGTTCTTC. Translated: CASSYSGWGGNEQFF.

V gene TRBV5-1 combines with J gene TRBJ2-5; the D gene is possibly TRBD2 (6 bases). Trimming cost V 0 bases and J 3 bases, with 9 bases left between them. The CDR3 spans 14 residues. CDR1 and CDR2 (germline): SGHRS, YFSETQ. The CDR3 loop is CASSLGAGKETQYF. Written as DNA, the CDR3 is TGCGCCAGCAGCTTGGGGGCGGGGAAAGAGACCCAGTACTTC.

The V and J genes are TRBV10-3 and TRBJ2-1, with unresolved D. The CDR3 extends over 15 amino acids. Trimming removed 0 bases at V and 8 bases at J, with 14 bases between. Per germline, CDR1 ENHRY and CDR2 SYGVKD. In DNA, the CDR3 is TGTGCCATCAGTGAGTCGGGTTTAGGCACGGATGAGCAGTTCTTC. The encoded protein is CAISESGLGTDEQFF.

The chain employs TRBV30 and TRBJ2-5, with D maybe TRBD2 (5 bases). This CDR3 is 13 amino acids long. In germline, CDR1 is GTSNPN, CDR2 SVGIG (reference sequence). With 1 base removed from V and 7 bases from J, the gap between germline ends came to 13 bases. Here the CDR3 DNA reads TGTGCCTGGAGTGCCGGCCCACGGGGGACCCAGTACTTC. It is translated as CAWSAGPRGTQYF.

The J gene is TRBJ1-2, the V gene TRBV5-6; no reliable D call. This CDR3 has 14 amino acids. From germline, CDR1 is SGHDT and CDR2 YYEEEE. V lost 0 bases and J lost 2, with 8 bases in between. This CDR3 is CASSLASLNYGYTF. The CDR3 bases are TGTGCCAGCAGCTTGGCCAGCCTAAACTATGGCTACACCTTC.

The chain couples TRBV18 to TRBJ2-5; D is possibly TRBD1 or TRBD2 (5 bases each). This CDR3 is built from 12 residues. The V gene's germline CDR1 is KGHSH and CDR2 LQKENI. V was pared by 2 bases and J by 4 bases, with 5 bases between. Written as DNA, the CDR3 is TGTGCCAGCTCACCAGGGGGAGAGACCCAGTACTTC. This sequence encodes CASSPGGETQYF.

This clone has just a few counts. The rearrangement links TRBV2 to TRBJ1-2; a weak D match, TRBD1 (6 bases). Germline CDR1 SNHLY, CDR2 FYNNEI. The CDR3 sequence is 15 residues long. V lost 0 bases to trimming and J lost 4 bases, with 12 bases between them. The DNA for the CDR3 is TGTGCCAGCAGTGAAGCGTTACAGGGAGGCTATGGCTACACCTTC. This gives the protein CASSEALQGGYGYTF.

This chain joins TRBV4-2 and TRBJ2-7; perhaps D is TRBD1 or TRBD2 (5 bases each). This CDR3 region has 13 residues. Trimming took off 1 base at V and 6 bases at J, with 10 bases between the two ends. Germline assignment: CDR1 LGHNA and CDR2 YNFKEQ. The CDR3 bases are TGTGCCAGCAGCCAAGGGGGGTCCGGCGAGCAGTACTTC. Its translation is CASSQGGSGEQYF.

This CDR3 reads CAWSGGHSNQPQHF. The DNA for the CDR3 is TGTGCCTGGAGTGGAGGTCATAGCAATCAGCCCCAGCATTTT. The chain uses TRBV30 and TRBJ1-5, with D unresolved. The V gene's germline CDR1 is GTSNPN and CDR2 SVGIG (reference sequence). V lost 1 base and J 0 bases, leaving 7 bases between the germline ends. The CDR3 consists of 14 residues.

The chain's CDR3 is CASSPGLRGELFF. The CDR3 DNA reads as TGTGCCAGCTCACCGGGACTTCGGGGGGAGCTGTTTTTT. The chain employs TRBV18 and TRBJ2-2; D is possibly TRBD2 (6 bases). The germline V gene has CDR1 KGHSH and CDR2 LQKENI. V lost 3 bases and J 8 bases, leaving 10 bases between the germline ends. The CDR3 runs to 13 residues.

The chain has TRBV7-2 and TRBJ1-2, with D tentatively TRBD1 (6 bases). The CDR3 has 13 residues. Looked up from germline, CDR1 is SGHTA and CDR2 is FQGNSA. Trimming removed 1 base from V and 8 bases from J, with 11 bases in between. CDR3 loop: CASSLGTGKGYTF. The CDR3 DNA follows: TGTGCCAGCAGCTTAGGTACAGGGAAAGGCTACACCTTC.

The chain is built from TRBV5-8 and TRBJ1-1; D remains unclear. V was shortened by 2 bases and J by 7 bases, with 12 bases between the two germline ends. Per germline, CDR1 SGHTS and CDR2 YDEGEE. The CDR3 is 13 residues long. The CDR3 is CASSFRGYIEAFF. CDR3 nucleotide sequence: TGTGCCAGCAGCTTCCGGGGTTATATTGAAGCTTTCTTT.